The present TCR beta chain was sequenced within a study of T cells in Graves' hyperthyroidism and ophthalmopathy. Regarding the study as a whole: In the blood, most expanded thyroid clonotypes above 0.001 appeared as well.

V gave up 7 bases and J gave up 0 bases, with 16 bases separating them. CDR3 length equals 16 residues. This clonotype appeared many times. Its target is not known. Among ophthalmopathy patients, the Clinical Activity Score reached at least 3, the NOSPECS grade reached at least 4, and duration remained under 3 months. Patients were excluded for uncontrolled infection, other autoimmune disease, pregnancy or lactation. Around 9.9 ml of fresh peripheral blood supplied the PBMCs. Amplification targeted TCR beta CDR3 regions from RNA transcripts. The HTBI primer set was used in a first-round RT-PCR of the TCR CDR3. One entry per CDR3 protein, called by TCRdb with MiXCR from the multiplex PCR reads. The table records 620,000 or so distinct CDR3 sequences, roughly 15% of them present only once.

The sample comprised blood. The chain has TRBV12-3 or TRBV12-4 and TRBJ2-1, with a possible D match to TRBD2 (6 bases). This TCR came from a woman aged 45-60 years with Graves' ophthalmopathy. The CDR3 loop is CASTRRSGVSYNEQFF. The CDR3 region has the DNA TGTGCCAGCACCCGGAGGTCGGGGGTCTCCTACAATGAGCAGTTCTTC.